The present T cell receptor (beta chain) was sequenced within a study of blood T cell repertoires in COVID-19. For the study at large: Sites across the United States, Italy and Spain contributed samples from acute and convalescent COVID-19.

Assay used: immunoSEQ multiplex PCR; TCRdb lists only in-frame clones, some missing. Of approximately 240,000 clones listed, about 89% are singletons. V lost 3 bases and J lost 4, with 15 bases in between. Germline V CDR1 and CDR2: MGHRA, YSYEKL. The CDR3 is 15 amino acids. Living in about 25 US areas, the participants were between roughly 18 and 90 years of age. Cohort 3 recovery required two negative PCRs, clearance, or symptom resolution. The sample was PBMCs or T cells enriched from blood (not recorded which). The clonotype comes from a woman in her late teens or twenties who had recovered from COVID-19. The genes are TRBV4-1 and TRBJ1-2; weak D call: TRBD1 (5 bases). The CDR3 protein is CASSQPGGVGYGYTF. As DNA, the CDR3 is TGCGCCAGCAGCCAGCCCGGGGGGGTAGGCTATGGCTACACCTTC.